This T cell receptor beta chain emerged from a study of T cells in localized non-small cell lung cancer. This clone was seen more than once but under ten times. Produced via immunoSEQ multiplex PCR; TCRdb's table is partial and in-frame only. This sample has over 65,000 clones, with roughly 83% found just once. Sequenced material: peripheral blood, taken before any cancer treatment. This TCR was recovered from a female donor aged 60 or older with stage I lung adenocarcinoma.

This CDR3 is CASRDRGATNEKLFF. CDR3 sequence (DNA): TGCGCCAGCAGGGACAGGGGAGCAACTAATGAAAAACTGTTTTTT. The gene calls are TRBV4-3 and TRBJ1-4, with 9 bases that match TRBD1. Per the germline V gene, CDR1 is LGHNA and CDR2 is YSLEER. The ends lost 6 bases at V and 0 bases at J; junction bases unmatched: 2. The CDR3 spans 15 residues.